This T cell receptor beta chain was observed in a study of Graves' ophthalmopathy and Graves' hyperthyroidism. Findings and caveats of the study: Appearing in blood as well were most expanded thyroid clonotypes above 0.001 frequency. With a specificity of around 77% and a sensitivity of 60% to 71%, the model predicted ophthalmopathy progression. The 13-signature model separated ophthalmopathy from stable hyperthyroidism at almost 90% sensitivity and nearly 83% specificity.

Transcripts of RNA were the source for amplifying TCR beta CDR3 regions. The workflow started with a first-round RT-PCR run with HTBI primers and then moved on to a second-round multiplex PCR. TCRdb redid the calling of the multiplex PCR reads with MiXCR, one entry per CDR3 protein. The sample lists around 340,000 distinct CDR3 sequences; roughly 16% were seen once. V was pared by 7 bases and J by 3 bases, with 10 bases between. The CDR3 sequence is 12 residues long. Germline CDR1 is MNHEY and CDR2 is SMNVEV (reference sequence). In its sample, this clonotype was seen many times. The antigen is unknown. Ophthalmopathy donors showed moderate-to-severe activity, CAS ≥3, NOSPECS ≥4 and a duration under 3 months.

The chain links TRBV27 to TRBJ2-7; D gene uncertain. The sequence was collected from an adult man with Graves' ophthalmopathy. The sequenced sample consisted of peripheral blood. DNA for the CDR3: TGTGCCAGCATCGGTCGGAACTACGAGCAGTACTTC. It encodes CASIGRNYEQYF.